This T cell receptor (beta chain) was sequenced for a study of blood T cell repertoires in COVID-19. Data came from immunoSEQ multiplex PCR; TCRdb stores just in-frame clones and leaves some out. This sample yields around 330,000 clones, of which approximately 91% are seen a single time; approximately 9.8% belongs to the top ten. The origin of this receptor is a woman aged 40-49 years who had recovered from COVID-19. The sequenced sample consisted of PBMCs or T cells enriched from blood (not recorded which).

The CDR3 sequence is CASSLGVGASGIEEQFF. Here the CDR3 DNA reads TGTGCCAGCAGCTTAGGTGTCGGGGCTAGCGGGATTGAAGAGCAGTTCTTC. This chain uses TRBV7-9 with TRBJ2-1; 9 bases map to TRBD2. This CDR3 region has 17 residues. V lost 1 base, J lost 10 bases, and 14 bases stayed unmatched. Germline CDR1 is SEHNR and CDR2 is FQNEAQ (reference sequence).